The 5 T cell receptor beta chains reported below all come from one sample, sequenced in a study of cytotoxic CD8 clonotypes in ibrutinib-treated CLL. Profiling relied on immunoSEQ multiplex PCR, and the TCRdb table lists in-frame clones only, not all of them. The sample holds 110,000 to 150,000 clones, roughly three quarters seen once. Sequencing used PBMCs, obtained after 24 months of ibrutinib treatment. The source is a human donor with chronic lymphocytic leukemia.

This clone was counted only a few times. This specimen includes other DNA sequences encoding the same CDR3. The chain carries TRBV20-1 and TRBJ2-5; D gene ambiguous. CDR1 is DFQATT and CDR2 is SNEGSKA in the germline V gene (reference sequence). This CDR3 has 10 residues. V was pared by 6 bases and J by 4 bases, with 6 bases between. CDR3 coding DNA: TGCAGTGCCCTCGGAGAGACCCAGTACTTC. Translation: CSALGETQYF.

The rearrangement uses TRBV29-1 and TRBJ2-6; D is uncertain. Trimming removed 4 bases at V and 0 bases at J, with 7 bases between. Germline V gene lookup returns CDR1 SQVTM and CDR2 ANQGSEA. The CDR3 totals 14 residues. The CDR3 DNA is TGCAGCGTTGCGAATCACTCTGGGGCCAACGTCCTGACTTTC. Translation gives CSVANHSGANVLTF.

This CDR3 reads CASSWVTRRWETQYF. The CDR3 DNA is TGTGCCAGCAGCTGGGTCACCCGAAGGTGGGAGACCCAGTACTTC. V and J are TRBV21-1 and TRBJ2-5. TRBV21-1 is a recognized pseudogene. The CDR3 spans 15 residues.

This clone was counted between two and nine times. V usage is TRBV30 and J usage is TRBJ1-2; 7 bases map to TRBD1. The V and J ends lost 5 bases and 7 bases, in that order; junction bases with no gene match: 10. Germline assignment: CDR1 GTSNPN and CDR2 SVGIG (reference sequence). This CDR3 has 13 residues. CDR3 sequence: CAWARGGSLGYTF. The CDR3 DNA reads as TGTGCCTGGGCCAGGGGGGGGTCCCTTGGCTACACCTTC.

V gene TRBV6-1 combines with J gene TRBJ2-3, with a possible D match to TRBD1 (6 bases). CDR3 length: 15 residues. The germline V gene encodes CDR1 MNHNS and CDR2 SASEGT. Trimming took 1 base from V and 2 from J, leaving 10 bases between them. CDR3 coding DNA: TGTGCCAGCAGTGAAGGGGGACACCTCACAGATACGCAGTATTTT. Translation: CASSEGGHLTDTQYF.